This T cell receptor (beta chain) was sequenced during a study of radiotherapy plus CTLA-4 blockade in lung cancer. Study observations and caveats: TCR clones of tumor origin grew in blood after radiotherapy plus ipilimumab.

On this clone: Antigen specificity is unknown.

This table comes from immunoSEQ multiplex PCR, and its TCRdb copy is limited to in-frame clones, with some not included. Seen here are about 31,000 clones, roughly three quarters observed once, and the top ten hold around 5.1%. V was clipped by 0 bases and J by 3 bases, with 16 bases between them. There are 16 residues in the CDR3. Germline loops: CDR1 SGHKS, CDR2 YYEKEE (reference sequence). The sequencing used peripheral blood, collected from a patient treated with radiotherapy plus ipilimumab. V is TRBV5-5 and J is TRBJ2-7; a possible D gene is TRBD1 (6 bases). The source of this sequence is a human donor with non-small cell lung cancer whose response to radiotherapy plus ipilimumab could not be evaluated. CDR3 DNA sequence: TGTGCCAGCAGCTTGGCCCAGGGGACGGGCCGCTACGAGCAGTACTTC. Amino acids: CASSLAQGTGRYEQYF.